The TCR beta chain described here comes from a study of beta chain features in type 1 diabetes. Study-level background: Patients looked much like healthy donors when it came to age, gender and cell yields. The study's findings and limits: Type 1 diabetes patients had VDJ junctions that carried fewer insertions and more deletions. For Type 1 diabetes patients, all four CD4+ subsets carried TCRB CDR3s that were moderately but significantly shorter.

This clone has just a few counts. Its antigen is unidentified. Sampling consisted of one heparinised blood draw per donor, averaging about 116 mL. Naive, central memory, regulatory and stem cell-like memory cells within the CD4+ compartment were sorted using CD45RO/CCR7/CD25/CD127/CD95/CD27. V gave up 2 bases and J gave up 0 bases; unmatched junction bases: 3. There are 16 residues in the CDR3. Per germline, CDR1 SGHRS and CDR2 YFSETQ. The study reverse transcribed the entire isolated RNA, so it sequenced expressed TCRB transcripts. Produced via immunoSEQ multiplex PCR; TCRdb's table is partial and in-frame only. The table shows roughly 100,000 clones, with approximately 30% occurring only once.

The J gene is TRBJ2-1, the V gene TRBV5-1; 9 positions agree with TRBD2. Sequencing used central memory CD4+ T cells from blood. This receptor was obtained from a woman in her late teens or twenties with type 1 diabetes. The CDR3 DNA is TGCGCCAGCAGCTTCTTAGCGGGAGTCTCCTACAATGAGCAGTTCTTC. It encodes CASSFLAGVSYNEQFF.